Listed below are T cell receptor beta chains from one sample, sequenced in a study of shared clonotypes between healthy human individuals. The protocol was immunoSEQ multiplex PCR, while the TCRdb copy is restricted to in-frame clones and leaves out a portion. The sample includes about 1.9 million clones, around 93% of them seen just once. The sequencing sample was made of naive CD8+ T cells from PBMCs. The receptors were sampled from a man between 18 and 35 years old in good health. Some clones in this sample may be carry-over from other donors' samples. CDR3s include the opening cysteine and the closing phenylalanine or tryptophan. A D gene is named only where the DNA matches it firmly. Size values are once, few and many counts, or a class for expanded clones, and some rows have none.

j_call: TRBJ1-1
v_call: TRBV9
d_call: -
clone_size: -
cdr3_length: 16
cdr3_aa: CASSLSVGGSGTEAFF
cdr3_nt: TGTGCCAGCAGCCTCAGCGTGGGGGGATCGGGCACTGAAGCTTTCTTT

j_call: TRBJ2-1
v_call: TRBV11-2
d_call: TRBD2
clone_size: -
cdr3_length: 16
cdr3_aa: CASSSRLAGGYNEQFF
cdr3_nt: TGTGCCAGCAGCTCCCGACTAGCGGGGGGGTACAATGAGCAGTTCTTC

j_call: TRBJ2-5
v_call: TRBV18
d_call: -
clone_size: once
cdr3_length: 13
cdr3_aa: CASSPRGGETQYF
cdr3_nt: TGTGCCAGCTCACCACGGGGGGGCGAGACCCAGTACTTC

j_call: TRBJ2-1
v_call: TRBV5-5
d_call: -
clone_size: -
cdr3_length: 16
cdr3_aa: CASTLRPGLGLNEQFF
cdr3_nt: TGTGCCAGCACCTTGAGGCCGGGACTGGGCCTCAATGAGCAGTTCTTC

j_call: TRBJ2-4
v_call: TRBV7-2
d_call: -
clone_size: -
cdr3_length: 16
cdr3_aa: CASSLGDVVAKNIQYF
cdr3_nt: TGTGCCAGCAGCTTAGGCGACGTGGTAGCCAAAAACATTCAGTACTTC

j_call: TRBJ1-2
v_call: TRBV5-1
d_call: -
clone_size: once
cdr3_length: 14
cdr3_aa: CASSLAMGTYGYTF
cdr3_nt: TGCGCCAGCAGCTTGGCCATGGGTACCTATGGCTACACCTTC

j_call: TRBJ2-1
v_call: TRBV7-6
d_call: TRBD1
clone_size: once
cdr3_length: 16
cdr3_aa: CASTQNLRDRDNEQFF
cdr3_nt: TGTGCCAGCACCCAAAATCTCCGGGACAGGGACAATGAGCAGTTCTTC

j_call: TRBJ2-5
v_call: TRBV27
d_call: TRBD2
clone_size: -
cdr3_length: 14
cdr3_aa: CASSSGAAGEDQYF
cdr3_nt: TGTGCCAGCAGCTCCGGGGCGGCGGGAGAGGACCAGTACTTC

j_call: TRBJ2-1
v_call: TRBV29-1
d_call: -
clone_size: -
cdr3_length: 16
cdr3_aa: CSVEDRGRLTYNEQFF
cdr3_nt: TGCAGCGTTGAAGATAGGGGCAGGTTGACCTACAATGAGCAGTTCTTC

j_call: TRBJ2-6
v_call: TRBV25-1
d_call: -
clone_size: -
cdr3_length: 17
cdr3_aa: CASSEYRDTSGANVLTF
cdr3_nt: TGTGCCAGCAGTGAATACCGGGACACATCTGGGGCCAACGTCCTGACTTTC

j_call: TRBJ1-1
v_call: TRBV19
d_call: -
clone_size: -
cdr3_length: 13
cdr3_aa: CASSTSTNTEAFF
cdr3_nt: TGTGCCAGTAGCACAAGTACGAACACTGAAGCTTTCTTT